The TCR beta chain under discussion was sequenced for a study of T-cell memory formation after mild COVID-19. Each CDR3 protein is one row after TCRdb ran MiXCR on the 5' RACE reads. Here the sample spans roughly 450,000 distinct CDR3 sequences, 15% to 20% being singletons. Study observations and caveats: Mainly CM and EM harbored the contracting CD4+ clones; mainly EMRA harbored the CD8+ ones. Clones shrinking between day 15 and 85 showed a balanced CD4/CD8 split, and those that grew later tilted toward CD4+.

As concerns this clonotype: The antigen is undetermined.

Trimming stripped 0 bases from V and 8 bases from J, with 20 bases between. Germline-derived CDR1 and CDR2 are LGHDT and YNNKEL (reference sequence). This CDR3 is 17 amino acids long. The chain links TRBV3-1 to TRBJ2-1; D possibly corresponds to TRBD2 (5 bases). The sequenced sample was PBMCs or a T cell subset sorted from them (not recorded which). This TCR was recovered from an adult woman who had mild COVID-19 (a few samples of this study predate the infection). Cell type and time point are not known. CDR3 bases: TGTGCCAGCAGCCAAGATCCCGGCGGGTTAGTTTTCGATGAGCAGTTCTTC. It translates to CASSQDPGGLVFDEQFF.